This T cell receptor (beta chain) was found in a study of tumor and adjacent non-tumor tissue in lung cancer. RNA was extracted from bulk tissue without any cell sorting. Three rounds of nested PCR, following a modified ARM-PCR protocol, produced the TCRbeta library. TCRdb re-called the multiplex PCR reads with MiXCR, one entry per CDR3 protein. The sample carries over 100,000 distinct CDR3 sequences, roughly 80% recorded once. A note on this clonotype: Mismatch with germline at one junction end may stem from a read error.

The source is an older woman with non-small cell lung cancer. The sample was lung tumor tissue.

CDR3 coding DNA: TGTGCCCGCAGCTTAAACTCGGGGAGAAGCACTGAAGCTTTCTTT. Translating gives CARSLNSGRSTEAFF. This chain joins TRBV11-3 and TRBJ1-1; D not certain. This CDR3 is built from 15 residues. In germline, CDR1 is SGHNT, CDR2 YENEEA.